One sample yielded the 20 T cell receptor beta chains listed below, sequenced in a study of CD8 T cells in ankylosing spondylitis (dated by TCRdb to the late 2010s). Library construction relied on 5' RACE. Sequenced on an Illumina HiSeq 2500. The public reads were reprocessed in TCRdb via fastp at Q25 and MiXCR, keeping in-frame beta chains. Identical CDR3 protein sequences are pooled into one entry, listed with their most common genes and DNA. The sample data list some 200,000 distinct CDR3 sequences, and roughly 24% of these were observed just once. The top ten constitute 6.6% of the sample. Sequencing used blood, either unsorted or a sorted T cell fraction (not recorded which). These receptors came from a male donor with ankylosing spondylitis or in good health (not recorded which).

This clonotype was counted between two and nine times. The CDR3 loop reads CASSPDADPLNEQFF. CDR3 nucleotides: TGTGCCAGCAGCCCTGATGCAGATCCCCTCAATGAGCAGTTCTTC. This rearrangement joins TRBV6-1 to TRBJ2-1; D is unclear. CDR3 length: 15 residues. Looked up from germline, CDR1 is MNHNS and CDR2 is SASEGT. V was shortened by 6 bases and J by 6 bases, with 18 bases between the two germline ends.

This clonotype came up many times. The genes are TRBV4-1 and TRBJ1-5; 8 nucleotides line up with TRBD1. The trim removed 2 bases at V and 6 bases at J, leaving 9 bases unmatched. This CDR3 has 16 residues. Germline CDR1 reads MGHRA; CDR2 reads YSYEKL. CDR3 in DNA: TGCGCCAGCAGCCAAACTCCCGCCAGGGGGCCTCAGCCCCAGCATTTT. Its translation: CASSQTPARGPQPQHF.

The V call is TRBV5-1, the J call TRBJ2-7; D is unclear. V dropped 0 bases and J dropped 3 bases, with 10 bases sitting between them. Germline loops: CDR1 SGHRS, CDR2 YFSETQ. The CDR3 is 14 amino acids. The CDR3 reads CASSLVSGNYEQYF. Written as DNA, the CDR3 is TGCGCCAGCAGCTTGGTGTCAGGTAACTACGAGCAGTACTTC.

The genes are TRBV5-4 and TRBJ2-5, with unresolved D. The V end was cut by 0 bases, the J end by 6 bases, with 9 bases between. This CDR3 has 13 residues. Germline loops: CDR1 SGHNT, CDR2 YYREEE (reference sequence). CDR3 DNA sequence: TGTGCCAGCAGCTTGGCCCTAGTACAGACCCAGTACTTC. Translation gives CASSLALVQTQYF.

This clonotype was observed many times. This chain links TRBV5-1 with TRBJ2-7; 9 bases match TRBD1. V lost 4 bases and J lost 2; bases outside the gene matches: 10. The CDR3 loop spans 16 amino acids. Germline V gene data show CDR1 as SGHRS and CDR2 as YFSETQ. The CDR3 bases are TGCGCCAGCAGCCCCCTACTGACAGGGGGGACCTACGAGCAGTACTTC. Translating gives CASSPLLTGGTYEQYF. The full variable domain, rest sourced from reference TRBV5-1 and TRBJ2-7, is KAGVTQTPRYLIKTRGQQVTLSCSPISGHRSVSWYQQTPGQGLQFLFEYFSETQRNKGNFPGRFSGRQFSNSRSEMNVSTLELGDSALYLCASSPLLTGGTYEQYFGPGTRLTVT.

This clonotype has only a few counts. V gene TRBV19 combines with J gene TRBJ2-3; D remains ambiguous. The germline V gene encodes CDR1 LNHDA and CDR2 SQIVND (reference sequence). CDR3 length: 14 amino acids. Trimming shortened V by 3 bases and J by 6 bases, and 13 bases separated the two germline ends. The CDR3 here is CASSIPRGWDTQYF. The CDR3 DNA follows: TGTGCCAGTAGTATCCCCCGAGGATGGGATACGCAGTATTTT.

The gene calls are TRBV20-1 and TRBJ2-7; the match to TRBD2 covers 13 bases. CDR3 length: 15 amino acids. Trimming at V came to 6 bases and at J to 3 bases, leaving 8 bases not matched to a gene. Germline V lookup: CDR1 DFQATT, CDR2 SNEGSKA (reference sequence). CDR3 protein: CSATGGLAGDYEQYF. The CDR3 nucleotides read TGCAGTGCCACCGGCGGACTAGCGGGGGACTACGAGCAGTACTTC.

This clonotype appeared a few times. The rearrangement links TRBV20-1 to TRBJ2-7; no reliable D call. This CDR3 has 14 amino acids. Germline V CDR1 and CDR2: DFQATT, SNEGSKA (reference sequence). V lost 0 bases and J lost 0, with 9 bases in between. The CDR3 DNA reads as TGCAGTGCTAGAGATGTCAGATACTCCTACGAGCAGTACTTC. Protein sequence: CSARDVRYSYEQYF.

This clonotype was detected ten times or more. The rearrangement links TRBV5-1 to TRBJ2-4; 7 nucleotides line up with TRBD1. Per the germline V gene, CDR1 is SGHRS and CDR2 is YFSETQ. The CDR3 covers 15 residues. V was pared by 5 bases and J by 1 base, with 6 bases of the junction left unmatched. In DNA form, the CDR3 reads TGCGCCAGCAGATTGACAGGGAACGCCAAAAACATTCAGTACTTC. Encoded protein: CASRLTGNAKNIQYF.

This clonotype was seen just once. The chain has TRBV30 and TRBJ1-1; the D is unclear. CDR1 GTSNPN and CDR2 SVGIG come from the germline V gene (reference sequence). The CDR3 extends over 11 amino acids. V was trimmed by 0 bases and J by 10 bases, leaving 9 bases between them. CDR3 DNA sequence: TGTGCCTGGAGTGTACTGAGGACAGCTTTCTTT. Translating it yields CAWSVLRTAFF.

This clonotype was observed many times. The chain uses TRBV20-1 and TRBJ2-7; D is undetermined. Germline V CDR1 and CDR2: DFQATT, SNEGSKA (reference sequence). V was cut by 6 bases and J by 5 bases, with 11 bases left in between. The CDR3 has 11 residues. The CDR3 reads CSAIEPNEQYF. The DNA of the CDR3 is TGCAGTGCAATCGAACCCAACGAGCAGTACTTC.

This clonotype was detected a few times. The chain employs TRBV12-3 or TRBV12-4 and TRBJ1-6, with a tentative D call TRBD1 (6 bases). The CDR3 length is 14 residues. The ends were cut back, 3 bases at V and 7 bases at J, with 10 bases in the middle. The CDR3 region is CASSFNRVNSPLHF. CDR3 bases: TGTGCCAGCAGTTTCAACAGGGTAAATTCACCCCTCCACTTT.

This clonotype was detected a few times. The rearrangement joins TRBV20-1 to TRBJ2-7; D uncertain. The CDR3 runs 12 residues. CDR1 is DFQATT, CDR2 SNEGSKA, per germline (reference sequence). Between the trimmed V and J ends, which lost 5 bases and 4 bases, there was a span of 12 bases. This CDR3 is CSAVEIGYEQYF. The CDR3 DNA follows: TGCAGTGCTGTAGAAATAGGATACGAGCAGTACTTC.

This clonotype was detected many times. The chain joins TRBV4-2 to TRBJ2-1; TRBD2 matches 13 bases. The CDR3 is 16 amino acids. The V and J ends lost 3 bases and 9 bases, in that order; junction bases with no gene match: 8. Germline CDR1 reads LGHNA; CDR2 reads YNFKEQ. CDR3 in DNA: TGTGCCAGCAGCCAGGCCCGGACTAGCGGGGGTGTTGAGCAGTTCTTC. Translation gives CASSQARTSGGVEQFF.

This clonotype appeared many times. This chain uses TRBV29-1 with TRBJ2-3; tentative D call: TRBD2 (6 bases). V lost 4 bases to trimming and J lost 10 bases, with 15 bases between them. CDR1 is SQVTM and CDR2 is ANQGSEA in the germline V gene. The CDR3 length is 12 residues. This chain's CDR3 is CSVGNGGMAQYF. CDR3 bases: TGCAGCGTTGGAAATGGCGGGATGGCGCAGTATTTT.

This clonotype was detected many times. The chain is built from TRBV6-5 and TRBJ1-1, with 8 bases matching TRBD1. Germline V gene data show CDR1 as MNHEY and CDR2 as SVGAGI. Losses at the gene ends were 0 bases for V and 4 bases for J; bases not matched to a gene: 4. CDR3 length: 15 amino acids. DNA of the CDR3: TGTGCCAGCAGTTACTCGTATCAGGGGGCCACTGAAGCTTTCTTT. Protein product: CASSYSYQGATEAFF.

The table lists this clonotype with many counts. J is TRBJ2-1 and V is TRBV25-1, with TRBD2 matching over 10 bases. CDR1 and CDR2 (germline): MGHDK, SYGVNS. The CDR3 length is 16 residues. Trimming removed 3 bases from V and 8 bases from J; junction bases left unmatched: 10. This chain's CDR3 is CASSEILAGAHYEQFF. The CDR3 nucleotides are TGTGCCAGCAGTGAGATTCTAGCGGGAGCCCACTATGAGCAGTTCTTC.

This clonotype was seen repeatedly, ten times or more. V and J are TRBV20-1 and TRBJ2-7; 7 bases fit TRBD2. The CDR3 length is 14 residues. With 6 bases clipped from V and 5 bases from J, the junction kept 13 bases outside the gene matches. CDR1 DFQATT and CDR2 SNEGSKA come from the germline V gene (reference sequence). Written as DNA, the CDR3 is TGCAGTGCCCTAGGCGGGAGCGGTGTCGACGAGCAGTACTTC. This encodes CSALGGSGVDEQYF.

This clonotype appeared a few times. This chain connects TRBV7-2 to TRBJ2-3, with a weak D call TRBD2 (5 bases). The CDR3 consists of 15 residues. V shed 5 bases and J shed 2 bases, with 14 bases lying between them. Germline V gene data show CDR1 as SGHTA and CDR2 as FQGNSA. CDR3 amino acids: CASSPKRSLTDTQYF. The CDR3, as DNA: TGTGCCAGCAGCCCAAAGCGGAGCCTCACAGATACGCAGTATTTT.

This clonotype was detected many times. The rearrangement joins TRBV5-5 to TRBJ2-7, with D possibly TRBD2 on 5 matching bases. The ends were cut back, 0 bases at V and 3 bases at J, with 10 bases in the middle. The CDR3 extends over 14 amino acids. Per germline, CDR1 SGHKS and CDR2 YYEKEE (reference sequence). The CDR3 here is CASSLAAGLYEQYF. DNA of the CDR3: TGTGCCAGCAGCTTGGCGGCGGGCCTCTACGAGCAGTACTTC.